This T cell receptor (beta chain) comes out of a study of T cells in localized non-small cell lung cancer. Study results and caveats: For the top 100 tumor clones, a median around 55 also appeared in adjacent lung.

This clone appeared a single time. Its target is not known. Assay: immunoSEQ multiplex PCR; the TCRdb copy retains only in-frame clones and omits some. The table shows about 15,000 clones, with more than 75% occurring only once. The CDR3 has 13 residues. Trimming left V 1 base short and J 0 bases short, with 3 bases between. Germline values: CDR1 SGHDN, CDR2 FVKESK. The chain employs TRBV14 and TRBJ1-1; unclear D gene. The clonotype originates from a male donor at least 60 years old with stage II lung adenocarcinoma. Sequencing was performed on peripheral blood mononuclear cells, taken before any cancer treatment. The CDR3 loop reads CASSQGMNTEAFF. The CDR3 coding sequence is TGTGCCAGCAGCCAAGGAATGAACACTGAAGCTTTCTTT.